This passage covers 8 T cell receptor beta chains from one sample sequenced in a study of Graves' ophthalmopathy and Graves' hyperthyroidism. Investigators amplified TCR beta CDR3 regions from RNA transcripts. In the first round, RT-PCR was carried out with HTBI primers, and a multiplex PCR formed the second round. A single record per CDR3 protein comes from TCRdb applying MiXCR to the multiplex PCR reads. The profile shows 450,000 or so distinct CDR3 sequences, approximately 15% of them singletons. Sequenced material: blood. These receptors came from a woman under 40 with Graves' ophthalmopathy.

The chain recombines TRBV6-1 with TRBJ1-1, with D possibly TRBD1 on 5 matching bases. The length of the CDR3 is 15 residues. CDR1 is MNHNS and CDR2 is SASEGT in the germline V gene. V lost 8 bases and J lost 4, with 20 bases in between. The CDR3 region is CASDRLGRGGTEAFF. The CDR3 region has the DNA TGTGCCAGCGATAGACTGGGGCGCGGGGGCACTGAAGCTTTCTTT.

The genes are TRBV6-5 and TRBJ2-7; 9 nucleotides line up with TRBD2. Unmatched junction bases numbered 5, after V lost 2 bases and J lost 0 bases. The CDR3 totals 16 residues. From germline, CDR1 is MNHEY and CDR2 SVGAGI. CDR3 region: CASSYGASGDSYEQYF. CDR3 sequence (DNA): TGTGCCAGCAGTTACGGGGCTAGCGGGGACTCCTACGAGCAGTACTTC.

This clonotype was recorded many times. The CDR3 DNA reads as TGTGCCAGCAGTGAAGATGCAGGGGCGAGGGGCTACACCTTC. The encoded protein is CASSEDAGARGYTF. J is TRBJ1-2 and V is TRBV6-1, with D possibly TRBD1 on 6 matching bases. Germline V gene lookup returns CDR1 MNHNS and CDR2 SASEGT. The V gene lost 1 base and the J gene lost 8 bases, with 14 bases spanning the gap. The CDR3 is made up of 14 amino acids.

This clonotype has ten or more counts. The gene calls are TRBV30 and TRBJ1-2; D remains unclear. Germline CDR1 and CDR2: GTSNPN and SVGIG (reference sequence). There are 12 residues in the CDR3. Trimming removed 4 bases from V and 7 bases from J, with 13 bases in between. The CDR3, as DNA: TGTGCCTGGATGATCGTATGGGGTGGCTACACCTTC. It translates to CAWMIVWGGYTF.

At least ten counts were recorded for this clonotype. The chain uses TRBV10-3 and TRBJ2-5, with 10 positions matching TRBD1. Per germline, CDR1 ENHRY and CDR2 SYGVKD. Trimming at V came to 4 bases and at J to 5 bases, leaving 10 bases not matched to a gene. The CDR3 length is 16 residues. CDR3 residues: CAISASGTGVRETQYF. CDR3 sequence (DNA): TGTGCCATCAGTGCCTCCGGGACAGGGGTTCGTGAGACCCAGTACTTC.

The table lists this clonotype with many counts. The V and J genes are TRBV6-2 or TRBV6-3 and TRBJ1-1, with TRBD1 identical over 8 bases. CDR3 length: 16 amino acids. Germline V gives CDR1 MNHEY, CDR2 SVGEGT. V was clipped by 5 bases and J by 1 base; unmatched bases: 9. The CDR3 nucleotides read TGTGCCAGCAGTCACCACCGGACAGGGTCGAACACTGAAGCTTTCTTT. It encodes CASSHHRTGSNTEAFF.

The J gene is TRBJ1-3, the V gene TRBV11-2; 7 bases align to TRBD1. Germline assignment: CDR1 SGHAT and CDR2 FQNNGV. CDR3 length: 16 residues. The trim removed 5 bases at V and 4 bases at J, leaving 11 bases unmatched. The DNA of the CDR3 is TGTGCCAGCAGCACTCTCCCCGGGACAGTAGGAAACACCATATATTTT. Translated: CASSTLPGTVGNTIYF.

At least ten counts were recorded for this clonotype. The chain employs TRBV24-1 and TRBJ1-2, with TRBD1 as a possible D gene (5 bases). The germline gives CDR1 KGHDR, CDR2 SFDVKD. The CDR3 sequence is 13 residues long. Trimming took off 2 bases at V and 6 bases at J, with 9 bases between the two ends. CDR3: CATSDWKGNGYTF. CDR3 DNA sequence: TGTGCCACCAGTGATTGGAAGGGGAATGGCTACACCTTC.